This T cell receptor beta chain is drawn from a study of cytomegalovirus exposure and HLA in healthy donors (dated by TCRdb to 2016 to 2017). Notes on the research overall: In an earlier analysis of around 540 of the donors, about 270 Gb of sequence data and 117 million unique TCR beta sequences from about 179 million T cells were reported. An early release covering roughly 640 HLA-typed donors comprised roughly 300 gigabases of sequencing data and 65 million to 100 million unique TCR sequences. Among the roughly 400 genotyped donors, approximately 77% belonged to the genetic ancestry cluster associated with self-reported Caucasian donors. The study aimed to test whether cataloging public T cell receptors could reveal signatures of past pathogen exposure. The T cell repertoires of around 730 subjects were profiled by immunosequencing and related to cytomegalovirus serostatus. Besides the first cohort of some 670 subjects, a separate validation cohort made up of roughly 120 different subjects was used. The study combined high-throughput TCR immunosequencing, statistical association of individual TCRs with disease status, and machine learning to predict cytomegalovirus infection status. In a later analysis, previously published TCR beta repertoires from 550 to 700 donors were re-analyzed and high-resolution HLA genotyping was added so that TCR occurrence patterns could be studied. Rather than drawing on any new phenotypic data, the later analysis identified candidate immune exposures from TCR beta sequences and the way those sequences occurred across donors. An earlier analysis of around 640 of the donors used high-throughput TCR beta sequencing to judge whether each TCR beta V gene segment behaved as functional or pseudogenic. Donor age, sex, ethnicity and CMV serostatus were compiled alongside the repertoire data. A later genetic analysis took genome-wide SNP genotypes for about 65% of the 666 donors and used that subset as a discovery cohort. Every discovery cohort repertoire had been produced on one sequencing platform. Both class I and class II loci were covered by HLA typing, at four-digit resolution. Typing coverage differed by locus: A, B, C, DRB1 and DQB1 were typed in about 620-630 donors, DQA1 in 522, DPA1 in some 600, and DPB1 in roughly 470. Because of strong linkage in the cohort, five DR-DQ haplotypes were treated as single units for association and clustering. Among roughly 400 genotyped donors of the cohort, an average of around 240,000 unique TCR beta nucleotide sequences were sequenced per donor, roughly 20% of them non-productive. What the study reported, not specific to this receptor: V-gene and J-gene trimming of TCR beta chains was associated with a missense DCLRE1C variant in a later genetic analysis, and the association was replicated in an independent cohort. Some IMGT-functional V segments, including TRBV6-2 and TRBV6-3, could not be distinguished by the 87-base-pair reads and were therefore excluded. Several of the top co-occurrence clusters appeared to be linked to parvovirus B19, influenza, CMV and Epstein-Barr virus, according to a later analysis. Because HLA typing was missing for some donors at each locus, association tests included only the typed subset. Sequencing depth was assumed to be roughly uniform across donors in the presence/absence analyses, though that assumption may not hold. A later analysis associated around 16,000 TCR beta sequences with specific HLA alleles at a false discovery rate of 0.05. Compared with equally common non-associated chains, HLA-associated TCR beta chains in a later analysis were more clonally expanded and had lower generation probabilities. In a later genetic analysis, fewer N-insertions in productive TCRs were reported among donors in an Asian-associated ancestry cluster than the roughly 670-donor mean. Immune exposure information for the cohort was limited to CMV serostatus. A group of highly shared sequence variants was considered likely to be a technical artifact of the sequencing pipeline. According to the authors, the approach could potentially be generalized to other disease states and immunological phenotypes. Approximately 16 rarely observed V segments, including chromosome 9 orphons, were excluded from the earlier analysis of some 590 of the donors because counts were too low. Three of the identified cytomegalovirus-associated TCR beta chains were confirmed in vitro to be specific for cytomegalovirus antigens. Most TCR sequences were seen in very few donors, while some public TCRs were found in many individuals. In an earlier analysis of 587 of the donors, most TCR beta V segments appeared in productive rearrangements about 90% or about 30% of the time, broadly matching IMGT annotations. The classifier was reported to diagnose cytomegalovirus status with high specificity and sensitivity in both the original cohort and the validation cohort. Correlated functional status among segregating V segments might reflect linkage disequilibrium, but an unknown experimental factor could not be ruled out. Strong co-occurrence of HLA alleles, especially DR and DQ, made assigning TCR associations to individual alleles difficult. The study listed 150 to 200 TCR beta chains as associated with cytomegalovirus. A further reported finding was that TCR beta sequences accurately predicted the HLA-A and HLA-B alleles for most subjects in the first cohort. In a later analysis, most CMV-associated TCR beta chains were found to appear HLA-restricted, with HLA associations seemingly driven largely by CMV exposure. A later analysis found that TCR association rates varied across HLA loci, with DRB1 alleles showing the most associated TCRs and HLA-C alleles the fewest. This cohort had only TCR beta chains sequenced, and the lack of alpha or paired-chain data limited which features could be detected.

About this clone itself: The target of this receptor is not known. Base qualities were left out, and no much larger clone turns up one base away.

Preparation of the library involved the immunoSEQ multiplex PCR assay. A mixture of 60 forward primers for TCR Vbeta segments and 13 reverse primers for TCR Jbeta segments was used in the multiplex PCR. Amplification of the CDR3 region of rearranged TCR beta genes was performed with a multiplex PCR assay on genomic DNA. Amplified TCR beta libraries were sequenced as 87-base-pair reads on the Illumina HiSeq System. For the original study's pipeline: A later analysis counted approximately 84 million unique TCR beta chains across the 550 to 700 repertoires, and some 11 million of these chains were shared by at least two donors. Raw reads were error-corrected and collapsed into unique sequences with a nearest-neighbor algorithm that merged closely related sequences to remove PCR and sequencing errors. To assign V, D and J gene segments, CDR3 sequences were aligned to IMGT reference sequences. Each retained sequence needed at least a six-nucleotide match to both a V gene segment and a J gene segment. Rearrangements were called productive when the CDR3 lacked stop codons and stayed in frame with V and J; all others were non-productive. Following IMGT convention, CDR3 was defined as the stretch from the second conserved V-encoded cysteine to the conserved J-encoded phenylalanine. The earlier analysis of roughly 590 of the donors excluded sequences that lacked an unambiguous match to a single V gene segment. An earlier analysis of a few hundred of the donors called V segments functional above 56.7% productive rearrangements and segregating when the between-donor standard deviation exceeded 5%. A statistical classification framework was developed to diagnose cytomegalovirus status using the catalog of TCR beta chain sequences. A later analysis assigned V and J genes by comparing TCR nucleotide sequences with IMGT/GENE-DB human TR gene sequences. In a later analysis, CDR3 sequences and most-parsimonious VDJ recombination scenarios were assigned using the TCRdist pipeline. In a later analysis, each TCR beta chain was defined by its CDR3 amino acid sequence together with its V-gene family, and reads without a unique V-gene family were excluded. As a way to deal with suspected cross-contamination and a sequencing artifact, a later analysis dropped under 600 nucleotide sequences that were highly shared and had low generation probability. A later analysis calculated a clonal expansion index for each public chain from normalized within-repertoire ranks of inferred template counts. In a later analysis, generation probabilities were computed using a VDJ recombination model fitted to out-of-frame rearrangements, and the results were checked against IGoR. In a later analysis, TCR-TCR, TCR-HLA and TCR-CMV co-occurrence was scored with hypergeometric tests, and a repertoire-size bias correction was applied to TCR pairs. In a later analysis, false discovery rates were estimated by permuting HLA or CMV assignments 20 times. A later analysis grouped co-occurring TCRs with DBSCAN, adding TCRdist sequence similarity when clustering within HLA-allele-positive subsets. Co-occurrence clustering excluded repertoires with fewer than 30,000 or more than 120,000 public chains, plus five with anomalous nucleotide sharing. In TCRdb, the immuneACCESS table is reduced to in-frame sequences with V and J assigned. These tables do not hold every clone; where another copy was compared, an unresolved V gene accounts for under half, and the others remain unexplained. V, J and clone size were drawn from that table, and D and trimming were deduced from the DNA. This sample lists 180,000 or so clones; 82% were detected once. Together, the top ten hold less than 2% of the sample.

Per the germline V gene, MDHEN is the CDR1 and SYDVKM is the CDR2. Including the terminal cysteine and phenylalanine, the CDR3 comprises 14 residues. The read is trimmed to its CDR3 DNA, 42 bases read in frame from base 1. Cut back by 3 bases and 0 bases, the V and J ends lie 9 bases apart. In total, approximately 700 healthy bone marrow donors made up the cohort. Cohort members were all nominally healthy when sampled, although unrecorded immune exposures were likely present. The donor was CMV seronegative and belonged to the group of over 300 seronegative cohort members. A peripheral blood sample was collected from each donor, and TCR beta sequencing was performed on peripheral blood mononuclear cells. The Qiagen DNeasy Blood Extraction Kit was used to extract genomic DNA from the blood cell samples.

This chain joins TRBV28 to TRBJ2-7, with the D gene not clear enough to name. The source material was PBMCs. The TCR comes from a man aged 40-49 years in good health and CMV-seronegative. The base sequence is TGTGCCAGCAGTTTTGTGGGCGTCTCCTACGAGCAGTACTTC. Its coded protein is CASSFVGVSYEQYF. The CDR3, completed at both ends by the reference TRBV28 and TRBJ2-7 genes, gives the full variable domain DVKVTQSSRYLVKRTGEKVFLECVQDMDHENMFWYRQDPGLGLRLIYFSYDVKMKEKGDIPEGYSVSREKKERFSLILESASTNQTSMYLCASSFVGVSYEQYFGPGTRLTVT.